The source of this TCR beta chain is a study of T-cell reconstitution after alpha-beta-depleted transplantation in children. Regarding the study as a whole: Some patients' high day-60 TCRbeta diversity was attributed to recipient cells surviving conditioning. At the one-year point after transplant, T-cell counts and TCRbeta diversity were found to come mostly from T cells that had been newly produced. Expanded clones from the graft, numbering several hundred, reportedly supplied alpha-beta T cells about two months after transplant.

The library targeted TCRbeta and was prepared with unique molecular identifiers. TCRdb re-called the PCR reads with MiXCR, one entry per CDR3 protein. The table lists about 300,000 distinct CDR3 sequences, over 9% of them singletons. Germline loops: CDR1 SQVTM, CDR2 ANQGSEA. J gave up 3 bases and V 7 bases, and 9 bases lay outside the gene matches. CDR3 size: 13 residues. This clonotype was recorded many times. Its antigen is as yet unknown. Source: PBMCs, taken before TCRalphabeta/CD19-depleted stem cell transplant. The receptor was isolated from a boy younger than two with acute myeloid leukemia, due to receive a stem cell transplant. V gene TRBV29-1 combines with J gene TRBJ2-7; 7 positions agree with TRBD1. In DNA form, the CDR3 reads TGCAGCGCCGTCGGGGACAGAAACTACGAGCAGTACTTC. Amino acids: CSAVGDRNYEQYF.